This T cell receptor (beta chain) derives from a study of shared clonotypes between healthy human individuals. As for the study in general: The study enrolled a couple of women and three men aged 18 to 49. Used for every donor were three CD4 naive, three CD4 memory, two CD8 naive and one CD8 memory plate.

The CDR3 is made up of 17 amino acids. Germline V gene lookup returns CDR1 MDHEN and CDR2 SYDVKM. Trimming left V 4 bases short and J 0 bases short, with 16 bases between. The table came from immunoSEQ multiplex PCR; TCRdb's copy has only in-frame clones and leaves some out. The repertoire includes approximately 700,000 clones, more than 70% of them detected once, and 1.5% to 2% sits in the top ten. The chain employs TRBV28 and TRBJ2-1; the D is unclear. This TCR came from a woman in her twenties or thirties in good health. The sequencing input was memory CD4+ T cells sorted from blood. The subset: CD45RA-negative fraction. CDR3 coding DNA: TGTGCCAGCAGTTCGTTGACAAGCACGAGCTCCTACAATGAGCAGTTCTTC. Residues: CASSSLTSTSSYNEQFF.